The T cell receptor beta chain under discussion was sequenced for a study of cytomegalovirus exposure and HLA in healthy donors. Notes on the study in general: Researchers counted about 150 TCR beta chains as cytomegalovirus-associated.

A multiplex PCR was run with 60 Vbeta primers and 13 Jbeta primers. Only in-frame clones appear in the TCRdb table, and some are missing; sequencing was by immunoSEQ multiplex PCR. The sample has around 150,000 clones, 60% to 80% seen once. This CDR3 is 17 amino acids long. Germline CDR1 SGHVS, CDR2 FQNEAQ. This clone was seen more than once but under ten times. The antigen is unknown. The sequenced sample consisted of PBMCs. The TCR comes from a woman aged 35 to 49 in good health and CMV-seronegative. The chain joins TRBV7-8 to TRBJ2-5, with 8 bases that match TRBD2. The closer fit of TRBJ2-7 to the DNA end suggests the J call may be wrong. CDR3 sequence reads: CASSQSLNSGTPYEQYF. The CDR3 DNA is TGTGCCAGCAGCCAGAGTCTCAATAGCGGGACCCCCTACGAGCAGTACTTC.